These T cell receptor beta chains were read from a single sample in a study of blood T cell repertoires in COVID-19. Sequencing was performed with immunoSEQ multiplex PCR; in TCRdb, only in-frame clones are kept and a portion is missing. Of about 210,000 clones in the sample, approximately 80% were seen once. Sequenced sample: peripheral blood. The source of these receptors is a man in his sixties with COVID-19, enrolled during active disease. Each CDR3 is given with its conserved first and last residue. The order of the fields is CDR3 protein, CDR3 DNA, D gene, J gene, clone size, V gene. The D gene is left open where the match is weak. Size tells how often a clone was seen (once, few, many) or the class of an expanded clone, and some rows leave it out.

CDR3 protein: CASRLREDSGNTIYF
CDR3 DNA: TGTGCCAGCAGGCTCAGGGAAGACTCTGGAAACACCATATATTTT
D gene: .
J gene: TRBJ1-3
clone size: .
V gene: TRBV6-5

CDR3 protein: CASSLYRGGTEAFF
CDR3 DNA: TGCGCCAGCAGCTTGTACAGGGGTGGCACTGAAGCTTTCTTT
D gene: TRBD1
J gene: TRBJ1-1
clone size: .
V gene: TRBV5-1

CDR3 protein: CASRGQGYTGELFF
CDR3 DNA: TGTGCCAGTAGGGGACAGGGATACACCGGGGAGCTGTTTTTT
D gene: TRBD1
J gene: TRBJ2-2
clone size: .
V gene: TRBV19

CDR3 protein: CAWSVLAGDVNEQFF
CDR3 DNA: TGTGCCTGGAGTGTTCTAGCGGGAGACGTGAATGAGCAGTTCTTC
D gene: TRBD2
J gene: TRBJ2-1
clone size: once
V gene: TRBV30

CDR3 protein: CASSFDKSSGNTIYF
CDR3 DNA: TGTGCCAGCAGCTTCGACAAGAGCTCTGGAAACACCATATATTTT
D gene: .
J gene: TRBJ1-3
clone size: .
V gene: TRBV13

CDR3 protein: CAISPGADQPQHF
CDR3 DNA: TGTGCCATCAGTCCAGGGGCGGATCAGCCCCAGCATTTT
D gene: .
J gene: TRBJ1-5
clone size: .
V gene: TRBV10-3

CDR3 protein: CASSRFEYTGELFF
CDR3 DNA: TGTGCCAGCAGCCGATTCGAGTACACCGGGGAGCTGTTTTTT
D gene: .
J gene: TRBJ2-2
clone size: .
V gene: TRBV7-6

CDR3 protein: CASSLVAAGANVLTF
CDR3 DNA: TGCGCCAGCAGCTTGGTGGCAGCTGGGGCCAACGTCCTGACTTTC
D gene: .
J gene: TRBJ2-6
clone size: .
V gene: TRBV5-1

CDR3 protein: CASSQQRPLNTEAFF
CDR3 DNA: TGTGCCAGCAGTCAGCAGCGGCCCCTGAACACTGAAGCTTTCTTT
D gene: .
J gene: TRBJ1-1
clone size: .
V gene: TRBV7-9

CDR3 protein: CASSPDRTSGSRYF
CDR3 DNA: TGCGCCAGCTCTCCAGATCGAACTAGCGGGAGCCGGTACTTC
D gene: TRBD2
J gene: TRBJ2-7
clone size: .
V gene: TRBV10-1

CDR3 protein: CASSLSSPGYSNQPQHF
CDR3 DNA: TGTGCCAGCAGTTTATCGTCGCCAGGCTATAGCAATCAGCCCCAGCATTTT
D gene: .
J gene: TRBJ1-5
clone size: .
V gene: TRBV27

CDR3 protein: CASSRRTSGRIDEQYF
CDR3 DNA: TGTGCCAGCAGCCGGAGGACTAGCGGGAGAATAGACGAGCAGTACTTC
D gene: TRBD2
J gene: TRBJ2-7
clone size: .
V gene: TRBV7-2

CDR3 protein: CASTDRDSHNSPLHF
CDR3 DNA: TGTGCCAGCACCGACCGGGACAGCCATAATTCACCCCTCCACTTT
D gene: TRBD1
J gene: TRBJ1-6
clone size: .
V gene: TRBV2

CDR3 protein: CASSPGRGTEAFF
CDR3 DNA: TGTGCCAGCAGCCCCGGCAGGGGCACTGAAGCTTTCTTT
D gene: .
J gene: TRBJ1-1
clone size: .
V gene: TRBV12-3/TRBV12-4

CDR3 protein: CASSPALGGSYNEQFF
CDR3 DNA: TGTGCCAGCTCCCCAGCACTGGGAGGCTCCTACAATGAGCAGTTCTTC
D gene: .
J gene: TRBJ2-1
clone size: .
V gene: TRBV18

CDR3 protein: CSVELTGLYGYTF
CDR3 DNA: TGCAGCGTTGAATTGACAGGGCTCTATGGCTACACCTTC
D gene: TRBD1
J gene: TRBJ1-2
clone size: .
V gene: TRBV29-1

CDR3 protein: CASRYYSGAYEQYF
CDR3 DNA: TGTGCCAGCAGATACTATAGCGGGGCCTACGAGCAGTACTTC
D gene: TRBD2
J gene: TRBJ2-7
clone size: .
V gene: TRBV6-5

CDR3 protein: CSASLELYGYTF
CDR3 DNA: TGCAGTGCTAGTTTAGAACTCTATGGCTACACCTTC
D gene: .
J gene: TRBJ1-2
clone size: once
V gene: TRBV20-1